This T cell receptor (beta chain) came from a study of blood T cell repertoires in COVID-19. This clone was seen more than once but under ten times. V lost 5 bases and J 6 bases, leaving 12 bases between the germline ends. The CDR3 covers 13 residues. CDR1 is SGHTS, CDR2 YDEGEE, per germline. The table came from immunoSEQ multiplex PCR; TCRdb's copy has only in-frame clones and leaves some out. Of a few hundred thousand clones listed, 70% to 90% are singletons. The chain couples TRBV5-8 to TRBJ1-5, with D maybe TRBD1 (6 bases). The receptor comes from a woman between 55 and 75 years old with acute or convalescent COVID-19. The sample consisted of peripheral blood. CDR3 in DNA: TGTGCCAGCAGGGGACCAGGGGTTCAGCCCCAGCATTTT. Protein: CASRGPGVQPQHF.